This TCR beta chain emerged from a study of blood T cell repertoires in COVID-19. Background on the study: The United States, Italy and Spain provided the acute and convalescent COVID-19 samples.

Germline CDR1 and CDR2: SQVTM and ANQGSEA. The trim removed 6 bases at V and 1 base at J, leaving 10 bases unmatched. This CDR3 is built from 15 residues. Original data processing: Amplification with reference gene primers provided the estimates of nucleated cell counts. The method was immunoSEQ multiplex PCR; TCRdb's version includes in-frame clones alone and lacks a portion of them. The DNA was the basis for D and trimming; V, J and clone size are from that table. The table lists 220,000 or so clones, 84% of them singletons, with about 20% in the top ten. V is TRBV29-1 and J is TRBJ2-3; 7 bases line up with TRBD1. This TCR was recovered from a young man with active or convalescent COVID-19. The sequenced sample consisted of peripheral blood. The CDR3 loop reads CSVEAGTARTDTQYF. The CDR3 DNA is TGCAGCGTGGAGGCAGGGACAGCCCGCACAGATACGCAGTATTTT.